This T cell receptor (beta chain) was identified during a study of blood T cell repertoires in COVID-19 (dated by TCRdb to 2018 to 2020). Background for the entire study: The collaborator samples originated in the United States, Italy and Spain and spanned the acute and convalescent phases of COVID-19. The prospective study material was composed of cDNA or gDNA derived from T cells, B-cell-depleted T cells, or PBMCs. Subjects who had been exposed to COVID-19, were actively infected with it, or had recovered from it provided the deeply sampled blood TCRbeta repertoires that made up the dataset. A freely available public database, intended as a resource for researchers studying the immune response to SARS-CoV-2, is where the repertoires were released. Samples came from the ongoing ImmuneRACE study (first 160 participants) plus 1,254 subjects from 6 global collaborators. A de-identified subject ID, COVID-19 status, age in years and sex were almost always included in the sample metadata. Where available, HLA class I and class II types were obtained from metadata supplied by the sample provider rather than from assay-based typing. General findings and caveats noted by the study authors: The amount of clinical and demographic metadata varied by source and participant and was provided uncurated.

The immunoSEQ Assay, a bias-controlled multiplex PCR, was used to amplify TCRbeta CDR3 regions from genomic DNA. The paper's processing steps were these. Within the assay, amplification of reference gene primers was used to estimate how many nucleated cells each sample contained. Sequence reads were collapsed and filtered to measure the absolute abundance of every unique TCRbeta CDR3 rearrangement. For each sample, productive Simpson clonality was calculated as the square root of Simpson's diversity index across productive rearrangements. As stored in TCRdb, this immuneACCESS dataset retains in-frame rearrangements with V and J assigned. A fraction of the clones does not appear; measured against another copy, unresolved V genes explain less than half of the discrepancy, and the remainder lacks a known reason. The DNA was the basis for D and trimming; V, J and clone size are from that table. A total of 250,000 to 350,000 clones appear in this sample, around 87% of them only once. The top ten clonotypes cover approximately 7.8% of the sample.

From its cysteine to its phenylalanine, the CDR3 spans 16 amino acids. The kept DNA is CDR3 alone, 48 bases in frame from the first base. After removal of 4 bases from V and 4 bases from J, the junction retains 9 bases not matched to a gene. Per the germline V gene, MDHEN is the CDR1 and SYDVKM is the CDR2. About this clone: The specificity of this receptor is unknown. Base-call qualities are not available, and no considerably larger clone is one nucleotide away.

A second Seattle source provided samples from volunteer blood donors who had recovered from COVID-19. Collaborating institutions collected whole blood in K2EDTA tubes following their own protocols. For TCRbeta analysis, collaborators shipped samples in one of three forms: frozen whole blood, isolated PBMCs, or DNA extracted from either of those sample types. The specimen was peripheral blood. The chain uses TRBV28 and TRBJ2-5; a stretch of 10 junction bases matches TRBD2. The receptor was isolated from a woman between 50 and 59 years old who had recovered from COVID-19. In nucleotides, the sequence is TGTGCCAGCAGTTCCTCAGCGGGAGGGCCCTTAGAGACCCAGTACTTC. Protein translation: CASSSSAGGPLETQYF.